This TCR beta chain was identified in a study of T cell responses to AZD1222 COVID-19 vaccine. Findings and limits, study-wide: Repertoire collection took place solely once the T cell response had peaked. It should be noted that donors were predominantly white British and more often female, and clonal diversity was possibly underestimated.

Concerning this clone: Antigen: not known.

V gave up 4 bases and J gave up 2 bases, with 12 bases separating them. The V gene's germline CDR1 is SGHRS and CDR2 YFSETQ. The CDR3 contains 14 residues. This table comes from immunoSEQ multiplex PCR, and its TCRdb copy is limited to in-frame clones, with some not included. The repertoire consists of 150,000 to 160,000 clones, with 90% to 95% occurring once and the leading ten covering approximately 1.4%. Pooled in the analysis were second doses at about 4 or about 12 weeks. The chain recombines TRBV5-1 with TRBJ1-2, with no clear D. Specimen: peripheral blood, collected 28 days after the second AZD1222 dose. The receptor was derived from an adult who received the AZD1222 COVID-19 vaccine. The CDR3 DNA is TGCGCCAGCAGCCCAGGCGGGGTCAACTATGGCTACACCTTC. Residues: CASSPGGVNYGYTF.